This is a list of T cell receptor beta chains from one sample in a study of radiotherapy plus CTLA-4 blockade in lung cancer. Assay used: immunoSEQ multiplex PCR; TCRdb lists only in-frame clones, some missing. The table includes roughly 73,000 clones, about nine tenths detected once. Material: peripheral blood, obtained from a patient treated with radiotherapy plus ipilimumab. These receptors were obtained from a human donor with non-small cell lung cancer that progressed on radiotherapy plus ipilimumab. Each CDR3 is given with its conserved first and last residue. Each record gives: V gene, D gene, clone size, J gene, CDR3 protein, CDR3 DNA. A D gene is named only where the DNA matches it firmly. Clone size, where shown, is once, few, many, or a class for clones that have expanded.

>TRBV11-2|-|-|TRBJ1-1
CASSLTGLGAFF
TGTGCCAGCAGCTTAACAGGGTTGGGAGCTTTCTTT
>TRBV7-7|TRBD2|-|TRBJ2-1
CASSLGLAGSYNEQFF
TGTGCTAGCAGCTTAGGCCTAGCGGGCTCCTACAATGAGCAGTTCTTC
>TRBV28|-|once|TRBJ2-1
CASSLRWNEQFF
TGTGCCAGCAGTTTAAGGTGGAATGAGCAGTTCTTC
>TRBV19|TRBD2|-|TRBJ2-2
CASSISGSTGELFF
TGTGCCAGTAGTATTAGCGGGAGTACCGGGGAGCTGTTTTTT
>TRBV4-2|TRBD2|once|TRBJ2-2
CASSQVSGSRTGELFF
TGTGCCAGCAGCCAAGTCAGCGGGAGTCGAACCGGGGAGCTGTTTTTT
>TRBV6-5|-|-|TRBJ2-1
CASALVASYNEQFF
TGTGCCAGCGCGTTAGTAGCCTCCTACAATGAGCAGTTCTTC
>TRBV5-4|-|once|TRBJ2-2
CASSLGARGNTGELFF
TGTGCCAGCAGCCTGGGAGCCAGGGGGAACACCGGGGAGCTGTTTTTT
>TRBV6-6|TRBD2|-|TRBJ2-1
CASTGTSGRVDNEQFF
TGTGCCAGCACCGGGACTAGCGGGAGAGTAGACAATGAGCAGTTCTTC
>TRBV4-1|-|once|TRBJ2-7
CASSQVDLLISYEQYF
TGCGCCAGCAGCCAAGTGGACTTGTTGATCTCCTACGAGCAGTACTTC
>TRBV5-1|TRBD1|once|TRBJ2-7
CASGGQGTTYEQYF
TGCGCCAGCGGGGGACAGGGGACTACCTACGAGCAGTACTTC
>TRBV2|TRBD1|-|TRBJ2-1
CASRGQGHNEQFF
TGTGCCAGCCGGGGACAGGGCCACAATGAGCAGTTCTTC
>TRBV7-9|-|few|TRBJ1-4
CASSSEAARTNEKLFF
TGTGCCAGCAGCTCGGAGGCGGCAAGAACTAATGAAAAACTGTTTTTT
>TRBV6-1|TRBD2|-|TRBJ2-1
CASKIAGGPGNEQFF
TGTGCCAGCAAAATAGCGGGAGGGCCGGGGAATGAGCAGTTCTTC
>TRBV5-1|TRBD2|-|TRBJ2-2
CASSLETSGHGELFF
TGCGCCAGCAGCTTGGAAACTAGCGGTCACGGGGAGCTGTTTTTT
>TRBV29-1|TRBD1|-|TRBJ1-2
CSGMTGGYGYTF
TGCAGCGGGATGACAGGGGGCTATGGCTACACCTTC
>TRBV7-3|-|once|TRBJ2-2
CASSLLSGELFF
TGTGCCAGCAGCTTATTGTCCGGGGAGCTGTTTTTT
>TRBV4-2|-|-|TRBJ2-6
CASSQDLTDSGANVLTF
TGTGCCAGCAGCCAAGATCTAACGGATTCTGGGGCCAACGTCCTGACTTTC
>TRBV15|-|-|TRBJ2-2
CATSTYRMNTGELFF
TGTGCCACCAGCACTTACAGGATGAACACCGGGGAGCTGTTTTTT
>TRBV28|-|-|TRBJ2-7
CASSFQRYEQYF
TGTGCCAGCAGTTTCCAGCGATACGAGCAGTACTTC
>TRBV2|-|-|TRBJ1-1
CASSDQPNTEAFF
TGTGCCAGCAGTGACCAACCGAACACTGAAGCTTTCTTT